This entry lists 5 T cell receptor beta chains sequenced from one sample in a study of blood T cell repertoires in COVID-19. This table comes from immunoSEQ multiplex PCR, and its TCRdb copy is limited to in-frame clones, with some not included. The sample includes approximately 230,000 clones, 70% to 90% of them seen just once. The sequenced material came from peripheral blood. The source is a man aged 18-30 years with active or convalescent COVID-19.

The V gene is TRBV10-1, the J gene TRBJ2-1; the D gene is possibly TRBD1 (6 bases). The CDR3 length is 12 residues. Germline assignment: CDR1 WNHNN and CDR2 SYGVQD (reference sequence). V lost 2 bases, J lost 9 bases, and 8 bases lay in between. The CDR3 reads CASSETGSEQFF. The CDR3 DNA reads TGCGCCAGCAGTGAGACAGGGAGTGAGCAGTTCTTC.

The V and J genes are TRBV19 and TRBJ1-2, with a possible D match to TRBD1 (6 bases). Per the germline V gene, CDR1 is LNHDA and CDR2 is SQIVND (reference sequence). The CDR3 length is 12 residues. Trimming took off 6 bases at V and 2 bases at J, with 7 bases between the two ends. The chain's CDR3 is CASRTGNYGYTF. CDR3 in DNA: TGTGCCAGTAGAACAGGGAACTATGGCTACACCTTC.

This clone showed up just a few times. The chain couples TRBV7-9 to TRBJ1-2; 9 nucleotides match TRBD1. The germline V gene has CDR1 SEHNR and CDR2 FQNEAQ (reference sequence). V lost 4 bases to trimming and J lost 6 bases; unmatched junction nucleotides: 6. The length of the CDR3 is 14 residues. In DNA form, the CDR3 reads TGTGCCAGCAGCTCAGACAGGGGGTCGGATGGCTACACCTTC. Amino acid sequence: CASSSDRGSDGYTF.

The CDR3 is CASHTGGGPADTQYF. CDR3 nucleotides: TGCGCCAGCCACACGGGCGGGGGGCCCGCAGATACGCAGTATTTT. The genes are TRBV5-1 and TRBJ2-3; 8 bases align to TRBD2. This CDR3 spans 15 amino acids. The ends lost 7 bases at V and 4 bases at J; junction bases unmatched: 11. The germline V gene has CDR1 SGHRS and CDR2 YFSETQ.

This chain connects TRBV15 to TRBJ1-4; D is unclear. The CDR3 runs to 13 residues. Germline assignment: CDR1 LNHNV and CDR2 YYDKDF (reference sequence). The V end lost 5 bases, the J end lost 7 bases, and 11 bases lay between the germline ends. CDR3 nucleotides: TGTGCCACCAGCCCTCGGCGGAGTGAAAAACTGTTTTTT. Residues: CATSPRRSEKLFF.